This passage covers 32 T cell receptor beta chains from one sample sequenced in a study of cytomegalovirus exposure and HLA in healthy donors (TCRdb year 2017). The method was the immunoSEQ multiplex PCR assay. For the multiplex PCR, a mixture combining 60 forward primers for TCR Vbeta segments and 13 reverse primers for TCR Jbeta segments was used. TCRdb limited this immuneACCESS table to in-frame rearrangements with V and J called. A share of clones is missing; checked studies link under half to unresolved V genes, and the rest is unexplained. Counted in this sample were tens of thousands of clones; 79% of them appeared once. The ten largest clones take up roughly 2.5% of the sample. Sequenced: PBMCs. These receptors were collected from a man in his thirties or forties in good health and CMV-seronegative.

CDR3 nucleotides: TGTGCCACCAGCAGAGGTACTAGCGGTTCAAATGAGCAGTTCTTC. This encodes CATSRGTSGSNEQFF. The chain is built from TRBV15 and TRBJ2-1, with 8 bases aligning to TRBD2. Per the germline V gene, CDR1 is LNHNV and CDR2 is YYDKDF (reference sequence). The CDR3 length is 15 residues. J gave up 7 bases and V 1 base, and 6 bases lay outside the gene matches.

The chain has TRBV4-1 and TRBJ2-5; weak D call: TRBD1 (5 bases). The CDR3 covers 15 residues. Trimming cost V 1 base and J 0 bases, with 9 bases left between them. CDR1 MGHRA and CDR2 YSYEKL come from the germline V gene. CDR3 protein: CASSQGDRDQETQYF. CDR3 nucleotides: TGCGCCAGCAGCCAAGGTGACAGAGACCAAGAGACCCAGTACTTC.

The V and J genes are TRBV7-2 and TRBJ2-2, with 10 nucleotides matching TRBD2. The length of the CDR3 is 15 residues. V shed 9 bases and J 5 bases; nucleotides not matched to a gene: 9. Germline V gene data show CDR1 as SGHTA and CDR2 as FQGNSA. The CDR3 DNA reads as TGTGCCAGTGTCAGCGGGAGGGCCGGTACCGGGGAGCTGTTTTTT. It codes for CASVSGRAGTGELFF.

The chain carries TRBV7-6 and TRBJ2-7, with TRBD2 identical over 8 bases. The V gene end was trimmed by 4 bases and the J gene end by 9 bases; junction bases not matched to a gene: 14. The CDR3 has 15 residues. CDR1 is SGHVS and CDR2 is FNYEAQ in the germline V gene. CDR3 in DNA: TGTGCCAGCAGCTCCACCGGGGGGGCGGGGATAGTGCAGTACTTC. This codes for CASSSTGGAGIVQYF.

The CDR3 DNA reads as TGCGCCAGCAGCCAAGATTCAGCCGGAGGGATCTACAATGAGCAGTTCTTC. Amino acid sequence: CASSQDSAGGIYNEQFF. The V call is TRBV4-1, the J call TRBJ2-1, with D possibly TRBD2 on 6 matching bases. CDR1 is MGHRA, CDR2 YSYEKL, per germline. CDR3 length: 17 amino acids. The V end lost 0 bases, the J end lost 3 bases, and 15 bases lay between the germline ends.

The V and J genes are TRBV7-8 and TRBJ1-4; D is unclear. V was shortened by 3 bases and J by 1 base, with 6 bases between the two germline ends. The CDR3 is made up of 14 amino acids. The germline V gene has CDR1 SGHVS and CDR2 FQNEAQ. CDR3 nucleotides: TGTGCCAGCAGCTTGTACGGAACTAATGAAAAACTGTTTTTT. Translated: CASSLYGTNEKLFF.

CDR3 region: CASSLLGARTDTQYF. Here the CDR3 DNA reads TGTGCCAGCAGCCTTCTGGGGGCCCGCACAGATACGCAGTATTTT. The chain employs TRBV7-9 and TRBJ2-3; D may be TRBD1 (6 bases). Trimming took off 5 bases at V and 1 base at J, with 13 bases between the two ends. This CDR3 is 15 amino acids long. Looked up from germline, CDR1 is SEHNR and CDR2 is FQNEAQ (reference sequence).

J is TRBJ2-1 and V is TRBV28, with TRBD2 matching over 11 bases. Germline V gives CDR1 MDHEN, CDR2 SYDVKM. J lost 5 bases, V lost 6 bases, and 6 bases had no gene match. The CDR3 covers 15 residues. The CDR3 loop is CASRGGTSGNNEQFF. CDR3 nucleotide sequence: TGTGCCAGCAGAGGCGGGACTAGCGGTAACAATGAGCAGTTCTTC.

This clone was seen a single time. V usage is TRBV5-1 and J usage is TRBJ2-3; D is perhaps TRBD1 (5 bases). The germline gives CDR1 SGHRS, CDR2 YFSETQ. The germline V and J ends were trimmed by 1 base and 2 bases, with 11 bases remaining between them. The CDR3 sequence is 15 residues long. The DNA of the CDR3 is TGCGCCAGCAGCTTGTTGGCAGGGAACACAGATACGCAGTATTTT. Translated, it gives CASSLLAGNTDTQYF.

The V call is TRBV27, the J call TRBJ2-1, with D perhaps TRBD1 (5 bases). Germline assignment: CDR1 MNHEY and CDR2 SMNVEV (reference sequence). The CDR3 is made up of 14 amino acids. The V gene lost 7 bases and the J gene lost 4 bases, with 14 bases spanning the gap. CDR3 nucleotide sequence: TGTGCCAGCAATCCTAGGGGCTTTTACAATGAGCAGTTCTTC. Translating it yields CASNPRGFYNEQFF.

The J gene is TRBJ1-4, the V gene TRBV28; D call uncertain. The CDR3 consists of 13 residues. CDR1 is MDHEN and CDR2 is SYDVKM in the germline V gene. Between the trimmed V and J ends, which lost 3 bases and 8 bases, there was a span of 10 bases. Here the CDR3 reads CASSLGALEKLFF. The CDR3 DNA follows: TGTGCCAGCAGTTTGGGCGCCTTAGAAAAACTGTTTTTT. The whole variable domain, filled in from reference TRBV28 and TRBJ1-4, reads DVKVTQSSRYLVKRTGEKVFLECVQDMDHENMFWYRQDPGLGLRLIYFSYDVKMKEKGDIPEGYSVSREKKERFSLILESASTNQTSMYLCASSLGALEKLFFGSGTQLSVL.

The chain employs TRBV10-3 and TRBJ1-3; D may be TRBD1 (5 bases). This CDR3 comprises 15 residues. Germline V gives CDR1 ENHRY, CDR2 SYGVKD. The V end was cut by 4 bases, the J end by 3 bases, with 13 bases between. The CDR3 sequence: CAISGIGGNGNTIYF. DNA of the CDR3: TGTGCCATCAGTGGGATCGGGGGAAATGGAAACACCATATATTTT.

V is TRBV14 and J is TRBJ2-5; TRBD2 aligns across 15 bases. Germline assignment: CDR1 SGHDN and CDR2 FVKESK. V lost 2 bases and J lost 3; bases outside the gene matches: 10. CDR3 size: 19 residues. CDR3 in amino acids: CASSQRGLAGGPYEETQYF. The CDR3 DNA follows: TGTGCCAGCAGCCAAAGGGGACTAGCGGGAGGCCCTTATGAAGAGACCCAGTACTTC.

The chain uses TRBV11-2 and TRBJ1-2; tentative D call: TRBD1 (5 bases). The V and J ends lost 3 bases and 6 bases respectively, with 11 bases between them. The CDR3 is 13 amino acids. CDR1 is SGHAT and CDR2 is FQNNGV in the germline V gene. CDR3 sequence (DNA): TGTGCCAGCAGCTTTGCAGGGTCAGATGGCTACACCTTC. It encodes CASSFAGSDGYTF.

The chain's CDR3 is CAISELESSYNEQFF. CDR3 nucleotide sequence: TGTGCCATCAGTGAACTGGAGAGCTCCTACAATGAGCAGTTCTTC. The V gene is TRBV10-3, the J gene TRBJ2-1; D is unclear. The CDR3 runs to 15 residues. Germline V gives CDR1 ENHRY, CDR2 SYGVKD. V lost 3 bases to trimming and J lost 0 bases, with 9 bases between them.

In DNA, the CDR3 is TGTGCCAGCAGTTTACTCGGGGGCTATGGCTACACCTTC. As protein: CASSLLGGYGYTF. This chain uses TRBV28 with TRBJ1-2; tentative D call: TRBD1 (5 bases). Trimming cost V 2 bases and J 4 bases, with 8 bases left between them. The CDR3 has 13 residues. CDR1 is MDHEN and CDR2 is SYDVKM in the germline V gene.

The genes are TRBV2 and TRBJ1-3; 7 positions match TRBD1. The CDR3 runs 16 residues. From germline, CDR1 is SNHLY and CDR2 FYNNEI. After removal of 6 bases from V and 0 bases from J, the junction contained 8 bases not matched to a gene. The CDR3: CASRGDRKASGNTIYF. In DNA form, the CDR3 reads TGTGCCAGCAGGGGGGACAGAAAGGCCTCTGGAAACACCATATATTTT.

This clone was picked up a small number of times. The chain employs TRBV6-6 and TRBJ2-3; TRBD2 matches 7 bases. V shed 0 bases, J shed 6 bases, and the junction held 6 bases outside the gene matches. This CDR3 has 15 residues. The germline V gene has CDR1 MNHNY and CDR2 SVGAGI (reference sequence). Here the CDR3 reads CASSYSRVGRDTQYF. The CDR3 DNA is TGTGCCAGCAGTTACTCGAGAGTCGGGAGGGATACGCAGTATTTT.

V gene TRBV4-2 combines with J gene TRBJ2-1; D may be TRBD2 (6 bases). Germline CDR1 and CDR2: LGHNA and YNFKEQ. The CDR3 loop spans 11 amino acids. V was pared by 5 bases and J by 10 bases, with 9 bases between. The CDR3 protein is CASSWGGEQFF. The CDR3 coding sequence is TGTGCCAGCAGCTGGGGAGGAGAGCAGTTCTTC.

The chain is built from TRBV25-1 and TRBJ1-1, with D possibly TRBD1 on 5 matching bases. Germline V CDR1 and CDR2: MGHDK, SYGVNS. The germline V and J ends were trimmed by 4 bases and 0 bases, with 9 bases remaining between them. CDR3 length equals 14 residues. This CDR3 is CASSGTGLNTEAFF. CDR3 nucleotide sequence: TGTGCCAGCAGTGGAACAGGCCTGAACACTGAAGCTTTCTTT.

This sequence joins TRBV28 and TRBJ1-2; TRBD1 is a possible D gene (6 bases). Per the germline V gene, CDR1 is MDHEN and CDR2 is SYDVKM. Deletions cut 3 bases from V and 7 bases from J, with 12 bases between. This CDR3 spans 13 amino acids. CDR3 bases: TGTGCCAGCAGTTTTGGGGGGGCGCCTGGCTACACCTTC. Encoded protein: CASSFGGAPGYTF.

This clone was recorded a few times. The chain has TRBV27 and TRBJ1-6, with D perhaps TRBD1 (5 bases). The V end was cut by 4 bases, the J end by 9 bases, with 10 bases between. Germline V gives CDR1 MNHEY, CDR2 SMNVEV (reference sequence). This CDR3 has 13 residues. CDR3 loop: CASSSRAGSPLHF. CDR3 nucleotides: TGTGCCAGCAGTTCCAGGGCTGGTTCACCCCTCCACTTT.

In its sample, this clone was seen a few times. The rearrangement uses TRBV7-2 and TRBJ2-1; tentatively, D is TRBD2 (5 bases). Germline V CDR1 and CDR2: SGHTA, FQGNSA. V was cut by 5 bases and J by 1 base, with 12 bases left in between. This CDR3 spans 15 amino acids. CDR3 amino acids: CASSREGRSYNEQFF. The CDR3 DNA is TGTGCCAGCAGCCGAGAGGGTCGTTCCTACAATGAGCAGTTCTTC.

The chain employs TRBV5-6 and TRBJ2-7; D ambiguous. The V gene's germline CDR1 is SGHDT and CDR2 YYEEEE. Trimming stripped 2 bases from V and 5 bases from J, with 14 bases between. CDR3 length equals 14 residues. In DNA, the CDR3 is TGTGCCAGCAGCTTCAGTGGGCGATCCGACGAGCAGTACTTC. This encodes CASSFSGRSDEQYF.

The CDR3 DNA is TGTGCCAGCAGATTACAACTAGCGGAGGCCCCCGATGAGCAGTTCTTC. This encodes CASRLQLAEAPDEQFF. The V call is TRBV28, the J call TRBJ2-1; 8 bases are a match to TRBD2. CDR3 length: 16 residues. Germline trimming cut 6 bases from V and 8 bases from J; bases unmatched to any gene: 15. Germline V gene sequence: CDR1 MDHEN, CDR2 SYDVKM.

This clone has more than one count but fewer than ten. The chain employs TRBV2 and TRBJ1-5, with TRBD1 matching over 7 bases. The CDR3 is made up of 14 amino acids. Germline V gives CDR1 SNHLY, CDR2 FYNNEI. V shed 7 bases and J 6 bases; nucleotides not matched to a gene: 9. In nucleotides, the CDR3 is TGTGCCAGCACTGTGGAGGGGGCCCGTCAGCCCCAGCATTTT. It yields the protein CASTVEGARQPQHF.

The J gene is TRBJ2-7, the V gene TRBV4-2; 8 bases are a match to TRBD1. The CDR3 contains 16 residues. Germline-derived CDR1 and CDR2 are LGHNA and YNFKEQ. V trimming: 1 base; J trimming: 5 bases; junction bases outside the gene matches: 10. CDR3 bases: TGTGCCAGCAGCCAAGCCCAAGGACAGGGTGTGAACGAGCAGTACTTC. Translated, it gives CASSQAQGQGVNEQYF.

The V gene is TRBV9, the J gene TRBJ1-1; the D gene is possibly TRBD1 (6 bases). The ends were cut back, 0 bases at V and 3 bases at J, with 12 bases in the middle. CDR3 size: 15 residues. Germline CDR1 reads SGDLS; CDR2 reads YYNGEE. Here the CDR3 DNA reads TGTGCCAGCAGCGTAGTGTCAGGGGCGGACACTGAAGCTTTCTTT. Protein: CASSVVSGADTEAFF. Drawing the rest from reference TRBV9 and TRBJ1-1, the complete variable domain is DSGVTQTPKHLITATGQRVTLRCSPRSGDLSVYWYQQSLDQGLQFLIQYYNGEERAKGNILERFSAQQFPDLHSELNLSSLELGDSALYFCASSVVSGADTEAFFGQGTRLTVV.

Note on this clone: Other DNA sequences in this sample translate to the same CDR3. This chain connects TRBV29-1 to TRBJ1-5; TRBD1 aligns across 8 bases. J gave up 7 bases and V 5 bases, and 4 bases lay outside the gene matches. The germline V gene encodes CDR1 SQVTM and CDR2 ANQGSEA. This CDR3 has 12 amino acids. The CDR3 protein is CSVRTGGQPQHF. The DNA for the CDR3 is TGCAGCGTTAGAACAGGGGGGCAGCCCCAGCATTTT.

The chain has TRBV7-8 and TRBJ2-7, with D possibly TRBD1 on 6 matching bases. V lost 7 bases, J lost 3 bases, and 13 bases lay in between. Germline values: CDR1 SGHVS, CDR2 FQNEAQ. The CDR3 sequence is 13 residues long. Here the CDR3 DNA reads TGTGCCAGCATCAGGACACAGGGCTACGAGCAGTACTTC. As protein: CASIRTQGYEQYF. The complete variable domain, with remaining parts taken from reference TRBV7-8 and TRBJ2-7, reads GAGVSQSPRYKVAKRGQDVALRCDPISGHVSLFWYQQALGQGPEFLTYFQNEAQLDKSGLPSDRFFAERPEGSVSTLKIQRTQQEDSAVYLCASIRTQGYEQYFGPGTRLTVT.

In DNA form, the CDR3 reads TGTGCCAGCAGCCAAGTCCCCGACTTGAACACCGGGGAGCTGTTTTTT. Its translation: CASSQVPDLNTGELFF. The rearrangement uses TRBV4-2 and TRBJ2-2; D gene ambiguous. CDR3 size: 16 residues. Germline V gives CDR1 LGHNA, CDR2 YNFKEQ. V was pared by 1 base and J by 1 base, with 10 bases between.

The rearrangement links TRBV27 to TRBJ2-1, with 8 positions matching TRBD2. Germline V gene sequence: CDR1 MNHEY, CDR2 SMNVEV (reference sequence). The V and J ends lost 6 bases and 3 bases, in that order; junction bases with no gene match: 7. CDR3 size: 15 residues. The CDR3: CASSSLAGVYNEQFF. The CDR3 DNA reads as TGTGCCAGCAGCTCCCTAGCGGGCGTCTACAATGAGCAGTTCTTC.